The next 21 T cell receptor beta chains were all read from a single sample in a study of T cell repertoires in cytomegalovirus infection. TCRdb re-called the reads through MiXCR, storing one row per CDR3 protein. There are some 940,000 distinct CDR3 sequences in the sample; around 32% occur only once, and around an eighth lies in the top ten. No antigen is known for these receptors. This specimen was cultured CD8+ T cells from PBMCs, taken from culture after CMV antigen stimulation. Every receptor here comes from a human donor in good health (CMV status not recorded). Some clones in this sample may be carry-over from other donors' samples.

Many counts were recorded for this clonotype. The chain is built from TRBV5-1 and TRBJ1-2; TRBD1 matches at 9 bases. CDR3 length: 13 amino acids. The germline gives CDR1 SGHRS, CDR2 YFSETQ. V dropped 3 bases and J dropped 6; count of bases not matched to a gene: 3. In nucleotides, the CDR3 is TGCGCCAGCAGCTGGACAGGGGTCGATGGCTACACCTTC. Protein sequence: CASSWTGVDGYTF. Drawing the rest from reference TRBV5-1 and TRBJ1-2, the complete variable domain is KAGVTQTPRYLIKTRGQQVTLSCSPISGHRSVSWYQQTPGQGLQFLFEYFSETQRNKGNFPGRFSGRQFSNSRSEMNVSTLELGDSALYLCASSWTGVDGYTFGSGTRLTVV.

The chain couples TRBV12-3 or TRBV12-4 to TRBJ2-1, with no clear D. The CDR3 covers 13 residues. V gave up 5 bases and J gave up 1 base, with 6 bases separating them. CDR3 residues: CASSPQSYNEQFF. The CDR3 DNA is TGTGCCAGCAGTCCCCAGTCCTACAATGAGCAGTTCTTC.

V gene TRBV18 combines with J gene TRBJ2-1; 8 bases map to TRBD2. Trimming at V came to 4 bases and at J to 9 bases, leaving 2 bases not matched to a gene. The CDR3 has 12 amino acids. Germline CDR1 and CDR2: KGHSH and LQKENI. In DNA form, the CDR3 reads TGTGCCAGCTCACACGGGGGGGGTGAGCAGTTCTTC. It codes for CASSHGGGEQFF.

A word on this clonotype: An end of the junction does not agree with germline; a read error may underlie this. The chain couples TRBV11-2 to TRBJ1-5, with D possibly matching TRBD1 (5 bases). The CDR3 consists of 15 residues. Germline V gives CDR1 SGHAT, CDR2 FQNNGV. CDR3 bases: TGTGTCAGCAGCTTAGGGGACGGTTTCAATCAGCCCCAGCATTTT. Amino acid sequence: CVSSLGDGFNQPQHF.

The chain joins TRBV7-8 to TRBJ1-3; no reliable D call. Per the germline V gene, CDR1 is SGHVS and CDR2 is FQNEAQ. V dropped 1 base and J dropped 8 bases, with 12 bases sitting between them. The CDR3 is 14 amino acids. For the CDR3, the DNA is TGTGCCAGCAGCTTAGGCGGGCCGGTGGACACCATATATTTT. Protein sequence: CASSLGGPVDTIYF.

The genes are TRBV15 and TRBJ2-1; no clear D. The germline gives CDR1 LNHNV, CDR2 YYDKDF (reference sequence). V dropped 0 bases and J dropped 2 bases, with 11 bases sitting between them. This CDR3 is 16 amino acids long. DNA of the CDR3: TGTGCCACCAGCAGAGATAAAGGGTTTACCTACAATGAGCAGTTCTTC. Its translation is CATSRDKGFTYNEQFF.

The chain recombines TRBV20-1 with TRBJ1-2, with 10 bases aligning to TRBD1. The CDR3 extends over 15 amino acids. Trimming took 6 bases from V and 6 from J; bases not matched to a gene: 13. Germline lookup yields CDR1 DFQATT and CDR2 SNEGSKA (reference sequence). The CDR3 DNA reads TGCAGTGCCGGACACGGGACAGGGGAAGGGGATGGCTACACCTTC. Protein product: CSAGHGTGEGDGYTF.

The chain combines TRBV28 with TRBJ2-1; 8 nucleotides match TRBD2. Germline CDR1 MDHEN, CDR2 SYDVKM. V shed 6 bases, J shed 6 bases, and the junction held 19 bases outside the gene matches. This CDR3 is 18 amino acids long. CDR3 nucleotides: TGTGCCAGCAGACCCATCTATTTAGCGGGACTCCTAGGCAATGAGCAGTTCTTC. Translation: CASRPIYLAGLLGNEQFF.

As regards this clonotype: Mismatch with germline at one junction end may stem from a read error. V and J are TRBV7-8 and TRBJ2-5; either TRBD1 or TRBD2 may fit D (5 bases each). The CDR3 has 16 amino acids. CDR1 and CDR2 from the germline V gene are SGHVS and FQNEAQ. CDR3 bases: TGTGCCAACAGCTTAGTACTCAGGGCGGGCCAAGAGACCCAGTACTTC. Translation gives CANSLVLRAGQETQYF.

The rearrangement joins TRBV6-5 to TRBJ2-7, with D perhaps given as TRBD1 or TRBD2 (5 bases each). CDR1 and CDR2 from the germline V gene are MNHEY and SVGAGI. CDR3 size: 14 residues. V dropped 8 bases and J dropped 0 bases, with 14 bases sitting between them. In DNA form, the CDR3 reads TGTGCCAGCGCCTGGGACGGCAGCTCCTACGAGCAGTACTTC. This translates into CASAWDGSSYEQYF.

This clonotype was detected once. It may be a read error: a sequence one base away is much more abundant. V is TRBV6-6 and J is TRBJ2-5, with a weak D call TRBD1 (6 bases). V lost 5 bases and J 5 bases, leaving 18 bases between the germline ends. The CDR3 contains 15 residues. Germline V gene data show CDR1 as MNHNY and CDR2 as SVGAGI (reference sequence). CDR3: CASSDAGDVRETQYF. The CDR3 region has the DNA TGTGCCAGCAGTGATGCAGGGGACGTTCGGGAGACCCAGTACTTC.

The V and J genes are TRBV28 and TRBJ1-4; perhaps TRBD1 as D (5 bases). This CDR3 is built from 15 residues. The V gene lost 2 bases and the J gene lost 6 bases, with 13 bases spanning the gap. Germline V gene data show CDR1 as MDHEN and CDR2 as SYDVKM. The CDR3 DNA reads as TGTGCCAGCAGTTTACCCGGGACCGAGGATGAAAAACTGTTTTTT. Residues: CASSLPGTEDEKLFF.

V and J are TRBV7-9 and TRBJ1-2, with 9 positions matching TRBD1. Germline CDR1 SEHNR, CDR2 FQNEAQ (reference sequence). The CDR3 is 16 residues long. V gave up 1 base and J gave up 0 bases; unmatched junction bases: 3. CDR3 amino acids: CASSLGDREANYGYTF. The DNA for the CDR3 is TGTGCCAGCAGCTTAGGGGACAGGGAAGCTAACTATGGCTACACCTTC. Full variable domain (rest looked up from reference TRBV7-9 and TRBJ1-2): DTGVSQNPRHKITKRGQNVTFRCDPISEHNRLYWYRQTLGQGPEFLTYFQNEAQLEKSRLLSDRFSAERPKGSFSTLEIQRTEQGDSAMYLCASSLGDREANYGYTFGSGTRLTVV.

The rearrangement joins TRBV6-2 or TRBV6-3 to TRBJ2-5; D might be TRBD1 or TRBD2, each matching 5 bases. V dropped 6 bases and J dropped 1 base, with 12 bases sitting between them. CDR3 length: 14 amino acids. CDR1 and CDR2 from the germline V gene are MNHEY and SVGEGT. The CDR3 loop is CASRLRGFQETQYF. In DNA form, the CDR3 reads TGTGCCAGCAGGCTTCGGGGCTTCCAAGAGACCCAGTACTTC.

This chain uses TRBV15 with TRBJ2-1, with a weak D call TRBD2 (6 bases). Trimming took off 2 bases at V and 4 bases at J, with 15 bases between the two ends. The CDR3 loop spans 16 amino acids. Germline V CDR1 and CDR2: LNHNV, YYDKDF (reference sequence). In DNA, the CDR3 is TGTGCCACCAGCAGAAGCTTTGCGGGGCGGTACAATGAGCAGTTCTTC. Translated, it gives CATSRSFAGRYNEQFF.

Here the CDR3 reads CAIRLAGDDPPYNEQFF. The CDR3 region has the DNA TGTGCCATCAGGCTAGCGGGGGACGATCCTCCCTACAATGAGCAGTTCTTC. The chain has TRBV10-3 and TRBJ2-1; TRBD2 aligns across 10 bases. J gave up 2 bases and V 6 bases, and 10 bases lay outside the gene matches. Germline CDR1 and CDR2: ENHRY and SYGVKD. The CDR3 length is 17 residues.

The chain recombines TRBV3-1 with TRBJ2-1, with a possible D match to TRBD1 (6 bases). Germline-derived CDR1 and CDR2 are LGHDT and YNNKEL (reference sequence). This CDR3 is built from 19 residues. V was cut by 1 base and J by 0 bases, with 19 bases left in between. Here the CDR3 DNA reads TGTGCCAGCAGCCAAGCGGAATCAGGGGACCCGAGCTCCTACAATGAGCAGTTCTTC. It specifies CASSQAESGDPSSYNEQFF.

This clonotype turned up a few times. The chain joins TRBV29-1 to TRBJ1-1, with 9 positions matching TRBD1. V was pared by 6 bases and J by 4 bases, with 12 bases of the junction left unmatched. This CDR3 has 15 residues. Germline assignment: CDR1 SQVTM and CDR2 ANQGSEA. CDR3 protein: CSVPGTGRLGTEAFF. The CDR3 coding sequence is TGCAGCGTACCCGGGACAGGGAGGTTGGGCACTGAAGCTTTCTTT.

At least ten counts were recorded for this clonotype. This chain connects TRBV7-2 to TRBJ2-3; TRBD2 aligns across 13 bases. There are 17 residues in the CDR3. The germline V gene encodes CDR1 SGHTA and CDR2 FQGNSA. Trimming cost V 1 base and J 8 bases; bases outside gene matches: 9. The CDR3: CASSLDTSGGALATQYF. The CDR3 bases are TGTGCCAGCAGCTTAGATACTAGCGGGGGGGCCTTAGCTACGCAGTATTTT.

This clonotype turned up a few times. The chain is built from TRBV11-2 and TRBJ2-1, with a tentative D call TRBD1 (6 bases). The V gene lost 7 bases and the J gene lost 0 bases, with 10 bases spanning the gap. Per the germline V gene, CDR1 is SGHAT and CDR2 is FQNNGV. This CDR3 contains 14 residues. The CDR3 loop is CASIRDTSYNEQFF. The CDR3 DNA sequence: TGTGCCAGCATCCGGGACACCTCCTACAATGAGCAGTTCTTC.

The CDR3: CASGWYSNQPQHF. The CDR3 nucleotides are TGTGCCAGCGGGTGGTATAGCAATCAGCCCCAGCATTTT. The rearrangement joins TRBV28 to TRBJ1-5, with unresolved D. The CDR3 spans 13 residues. The germline V gene encodes CDR1 MDHEN and CDR2 SYDVKM. V was clipped by 8 bases and J by 0 bases, with 8 bases between them.